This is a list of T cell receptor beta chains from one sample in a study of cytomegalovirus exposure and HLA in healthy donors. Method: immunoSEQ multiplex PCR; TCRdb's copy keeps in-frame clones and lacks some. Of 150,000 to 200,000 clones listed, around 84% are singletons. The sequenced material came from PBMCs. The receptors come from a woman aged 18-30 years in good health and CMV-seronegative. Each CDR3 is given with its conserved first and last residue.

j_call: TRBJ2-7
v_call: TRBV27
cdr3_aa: CASSLWFGGRASSYEQYF

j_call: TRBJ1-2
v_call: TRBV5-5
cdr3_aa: CASSWGQSPHGYTF

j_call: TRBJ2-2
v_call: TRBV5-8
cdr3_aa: CASPHPGTGENTGELFF

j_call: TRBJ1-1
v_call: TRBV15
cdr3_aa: CATSRDHRGQTEAFF

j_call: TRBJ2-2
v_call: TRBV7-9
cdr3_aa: CASSLDPETGAPNTGELFF

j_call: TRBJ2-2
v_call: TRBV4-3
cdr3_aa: CASSQAPIGAGELFF

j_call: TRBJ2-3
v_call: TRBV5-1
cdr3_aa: CVSSLAGGGSTTDTQYF

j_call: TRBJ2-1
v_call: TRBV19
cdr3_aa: CASKLAGEGNEQFF

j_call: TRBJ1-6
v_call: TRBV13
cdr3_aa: CASSFNDRSNSPLHF

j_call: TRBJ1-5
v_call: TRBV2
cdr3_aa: CASSEFGSTRNQPQHF

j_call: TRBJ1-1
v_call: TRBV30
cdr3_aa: CAWVRGRGLGGAFF

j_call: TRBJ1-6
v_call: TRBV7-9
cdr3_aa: CASSFNQGNNSPLHF

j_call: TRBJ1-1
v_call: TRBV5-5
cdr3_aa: CASSRTVPPREAFF

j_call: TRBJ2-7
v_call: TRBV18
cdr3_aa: CASSPSRIGSYEQYF

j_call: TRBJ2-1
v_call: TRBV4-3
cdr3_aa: CASSPGRGMTGYYNEQFF

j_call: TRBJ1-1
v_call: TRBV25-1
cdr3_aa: CASSPPGVRTEAFF

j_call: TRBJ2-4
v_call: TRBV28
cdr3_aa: CASSFNRRTDLAKNIQYF

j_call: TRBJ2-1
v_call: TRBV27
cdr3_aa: CASSSLASGMVYTEQFF

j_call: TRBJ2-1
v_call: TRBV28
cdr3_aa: CASSFSSGANEQFF

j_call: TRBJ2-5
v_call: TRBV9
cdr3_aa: CASSGAQGLAGVRETQYF

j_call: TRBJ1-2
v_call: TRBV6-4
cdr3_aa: CASSDRAGVPSAYGYTF

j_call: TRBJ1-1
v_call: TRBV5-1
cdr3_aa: CASSLGQGMNTEAFF

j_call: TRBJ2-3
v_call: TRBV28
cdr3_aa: CASSLGGVARPDTQYF

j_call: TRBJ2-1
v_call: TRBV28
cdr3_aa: CASRPGQYNEQFF

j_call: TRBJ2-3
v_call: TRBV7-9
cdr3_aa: CASLGWGQGSDTQYF

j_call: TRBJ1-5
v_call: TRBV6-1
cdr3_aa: CASKPGGQPQHF

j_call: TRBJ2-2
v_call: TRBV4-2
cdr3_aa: CASSQDWLTGNTGELFF

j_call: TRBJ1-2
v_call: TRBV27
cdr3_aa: CASSLSGGSYGYTF

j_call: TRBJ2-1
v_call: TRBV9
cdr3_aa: CASSPRDSTTRYNEQFF

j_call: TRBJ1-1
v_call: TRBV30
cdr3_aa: CAWITRDRVSWWGTEAFF

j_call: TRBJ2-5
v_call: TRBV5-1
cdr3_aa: CASSLTSGGVNQETQYF

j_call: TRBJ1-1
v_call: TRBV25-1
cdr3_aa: CASSATGNTEAFF

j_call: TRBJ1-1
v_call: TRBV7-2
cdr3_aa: CASSPARENTEAFF

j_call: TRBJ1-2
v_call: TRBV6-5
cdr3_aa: CASSYGADYGYTF

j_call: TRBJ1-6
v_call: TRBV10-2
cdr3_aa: CASTNEAGQGSSPLHF

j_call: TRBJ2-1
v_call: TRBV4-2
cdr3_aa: CASSPRAGGNEQFF